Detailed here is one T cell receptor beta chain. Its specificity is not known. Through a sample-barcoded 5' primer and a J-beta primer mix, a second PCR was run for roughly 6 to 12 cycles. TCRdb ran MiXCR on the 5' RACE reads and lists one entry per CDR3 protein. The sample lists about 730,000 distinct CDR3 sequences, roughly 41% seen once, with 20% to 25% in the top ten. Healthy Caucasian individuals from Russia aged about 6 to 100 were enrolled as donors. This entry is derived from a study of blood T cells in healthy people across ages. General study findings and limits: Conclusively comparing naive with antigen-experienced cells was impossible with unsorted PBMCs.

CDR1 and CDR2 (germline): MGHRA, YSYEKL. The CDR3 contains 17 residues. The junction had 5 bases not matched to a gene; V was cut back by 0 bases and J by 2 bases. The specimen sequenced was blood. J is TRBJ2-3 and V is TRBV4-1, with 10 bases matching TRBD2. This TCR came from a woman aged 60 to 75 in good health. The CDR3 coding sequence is TGCGCCAGCAGCCAAGAGAGTAGCGGGGGGTACACAGATACGCAGTATTTT. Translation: CASSQESSGGYTDTQYF.